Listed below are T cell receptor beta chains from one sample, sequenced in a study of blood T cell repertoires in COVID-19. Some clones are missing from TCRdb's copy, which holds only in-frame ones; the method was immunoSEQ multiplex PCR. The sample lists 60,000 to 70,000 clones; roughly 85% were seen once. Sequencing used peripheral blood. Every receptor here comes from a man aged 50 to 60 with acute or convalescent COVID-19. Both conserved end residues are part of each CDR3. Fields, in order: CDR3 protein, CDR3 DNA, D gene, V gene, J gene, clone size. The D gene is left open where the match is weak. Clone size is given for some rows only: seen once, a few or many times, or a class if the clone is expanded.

CDR3: CASSPGQGIYGYTF
DNA: TGTGCCAGCAGCCCGGGACAGGGAATCTATGGCTACACCTTC
D: TRBD1
V: TRBV14
J: TRBJ1-2
size: NA

CDR3: CASRTSGLNTGELFF
DNA: TGTGCCAGTAGAACTAGCGGACTGAACACCGGGGAGCTGTTTTTT
D: TRBD2
V: TRBV19
J: TRBJ2-2
size: NA

CDR3: CARRGLQGLAGGRGTDTQYF
DNA: TGTGCCCGCCGTGGGCTCCAGGGACTAGCGGGGGGGCGGGGCACAGATACGCAGTATTTT
D: TRBD2
V: TRBV6-1
J: TRBJ2-3
size: many

CDR3: CATSKMRGGLESYTF
DNA: TGTGCCACCAGCAAAATGAGGGGGGGTCTCGAGAGCTACACCTTC
D: NA
V: TRBV15
J: TRBJ1-2
size: NA

CDR3: CASSSPGYGGHSPLHF
DNA: TGTGCCAGCAGTTCCCCGGGATACGGGGGTCATTCACCCCTCCACTTT
D: NA
V: TRBV6-5
J: TRBJ1-6
size: NA

CDR3: CASIRGLDETQYF
DNA: TGTGCCAGCATAAGAGGCCTAGATGAGACCCAGTACTTC
D: NA
V: TRBV2
J: TRBJ2-5
size: NA

CDR3: CASSVHEAFF
DNA: TGTGCCAGCAGTGTACACGAAGCTTTCTTT
D: NA
V: TRBV2
J: TRBJ1-1
size: few

CDR3: CASSSRESNTGELFF
DNA: TGTGCCAGCAGCTCTCGGGAGTCTAACACCGGGGAGCTGTTTTTT
D: NA
V: TRBV7-7
J: TRBJ2-2
size: NA

CDR3: CASSPPGQETQYF
DNA: TGTGCCAGCTCACCTCCGGGCCAAGAGACCCAGTACTTC
D: NA
V: TRBV18
J: TRBJ2-5
size: few

CDR3: CASSSREGGASTYEQYF
DNA: TGTGCCAGCAGCTCCAGGGAGGGGGGGGCTTCTACCTACGAGCAGTACTTC
D: NA
V: TRBV5-4
J: TRBJ2-7
size: NA

CDR3: CASARSNSNQPQHF
DNA: TGTGCCAGCGCTAGGAGTAATAGCAATCAGCCCCAGCATTTT
D: NA
V: TRBV6-5
J: TRBJ1-5
size: NA

CDR3: CASSHRQGAEQETQYF
DNA: TGCGCCAGCAGCCACCGACAGGGCGCCGAGCAAGAGACCCAGTACTTC
D: TRBD1
V: TRBV5-1
J: TRBJ2-5
size: NA

CDR3: CASSLRNEQFF
DNA: TGTGCCAGCAGCTTACGCAATGAGCAGTTCTTC
D: NA
V: TRBV13
J: TRBJ2-1
size: NA

CDR3: CASSSDRGLSTEAFF
DNA: TGCGCCAGCAGCTCCGACAGGGGGTTGAGCACTGAAGCTTTCTTT
D: TRBD1
V: TRBV5-1
J: TRBJ1-1
size: NA

CDR3: CASSLTDRGIVGYTF
DNA: TGTGCCAGCAGTTTAACCGACAGGGGAATAGTTGGCTACACCTTC
D: TRBD1
V: TRBV27
J: TRBJ1-2
size: NA

CDR3: CASSLDWRDTQYF
DNA: TGTGCCAGCAGCTTAGATTGGCGGGATACGCAGTATTTT
D: NA
V: TRBV7-2
J: TRBJ2-3
size: NA

CDR3: CASSQEASVNYGYTF
DNA: TGCGCCAGCAGCCAAGAAGCGTCGGTTAACTATGGCTACACCTTC
D: NA
V: TRBV4-1
J: TRBJ1-2
size: NA

CDR3: CASSLYPTGAVGLPAIADTQYF
DNA: TGTGCCAGCAGTTTATACCCCACAGGGGCTGTTGGACTCCCCGCAATAGCAGATACGCAGTATTTT
D: TRBD1
V: TRBV27
J: TRBJ2-3
size: NA

CDR3: CASSLGGIGSYEQYF
DNA: TGCGCCAGCAGCTTAGGGGGAATCGGATCCTACGAGCAGTACTTC
D: NA
V: TRBV5-1
J: TRBJ2-7
size: many

CDR3: CASSPEALLENTEAFF
DNA: TGTGCCAGCAGTCCCGAGGCTCTCCTTGAAAACACTGAAGCTTTCTTT
D: NA
V: TRBV28
J: TRBJ1-1
size: NA

CDR3: CATSDSRVGTNEKLFF
DNA: TGTGCCACCAGTGATTCCAGGGTGGGCACTAATGAAAAACTGTTTTTT
D: NA
V: TRBV24-1
J: TRBJ1-4
size: few

CDR3: CASSSRGGLGDEQYF
DNA: TGTGCCAGCAGCTCCCGCGGGGGGCTGGGGGACGAGCAGTACTTC
D: TRBD2
V: TRBV4-2
J: TRBJ2-7
size: NA

CDR3: CASSRDSPWGGYTF
DNA: TGTGCCAGCAGCCGGGACAGCCCTTGGGGTGGCTACACCTTC
D: TRBD1
V: TRBV27
J: TRBJ1-2
size: NA

CDR3: CASRAGTAYNQPQHF
DNA: TGTGCCAGCAGGGCCGGGACAGCTTATAATCAGCCCCAGCATTTT
D: TRBD1
V: TRBV2
J: TRBJ1-5
size: NA

CDR3: CASSPPRDSYEQYF
DNA: TGTGCCAGCTCACCACCACGGGACAGCTACGAGCAGTACTTC
D: TRBD1
V: TRBV18
J: TRBJ2-7
size: NA